Listed below are T cell receptor beta chains from one sample, sequenced in a study of OX40 agonist ivuxolimab in advanced cancers. The repertoire was sequenced with immunoSEQ multiplex PCR; TCRdb's copy has only in-frame clones and lacks some. The sample contains 100,000 to 150,000 clones, 80% to 95% of which appear only once. The sequences come from CD4+ or CD8+ T cells sorted from blood, collected in a trial of the OX40 agonist ivuxolimab. Receptors were obtained from an adult with an advanced solid tumor such as melanoma, head and neck, liver or kidney cancer. CDR3s include the opening cysteine and the closing phenylalanine or tryptophan. D genes are given only for firm matches. Clone size is given for some rows only: seen once, a few or many times, or a class if the clone is expanded.

TRBV9	NA	TRBJ1-1	NA	CASSEWDSANTEAFF	TGTGCCAGCAGCGAGTGGGACTCAGCGAACACTGAAGCTTTCTTT
TRBV28	NA	TRBJ1-5	NA	CASSSGGNQPQHF	TGTGCCAGCAGTTCAGGGGGCAATCAGCCCCAGCATTTT
TRBV28	NA	TRBJ1-1	NA	CASSLSAEAFF	TGTGCCAGCAGTTTATCGGCTGAAGCTTTCTTT
TRBV7-2	NA	TRBJ2-6	NA	CASSPRQGGPGANVLTF	TGTGCCAGCAGCCCCCGCCAGGGGGGCCCTGGGGCCAACGTCCTGACTTTC
TRBV19	NA	TRBJ1-2	NA	CASSNGLGAVYGYTF	TGTGCCAGTAGTAACGGCCTGGGGGCAGTCTATGGCTACACCTTC
TRBV13	NA	TRBJ1-2	NA	CASSEALNQGYTF	TGTGCCAGCAGCGAGGCTCTCAACCAAGGCTACACCTTC
TRBV7-8	NA	TRBJ1-5	NA	CASSFKQNSNQPQHF	TGTGCCAGCAGTTTCAAACAAAATAGCAATCAGCCCCAGCATTTT
TRBV5-1	NA	TRBJ1-2	NA	CASSLVNYGYTF	TGTGCCAGCAGCTTGGTTAACTATGGCTACACCTTC
TRBV7-6	TRBD1	TRBJ2-2	NA	CASSLFAGTGTGELFF	TGTGCCAGCAGCTTATTTGCTGGGACAGGCACCGGGGAGCTGTTTTTT
TRBV9	NA	TRBJ2-6	NA	CASSVGGNSGANVLTF	TGTGCCAGCAGCGTAGGAGGGAACTCTGGGGCCAACGTCCTGACTTTC
TRBV9	NA	TRBJ2-1	NA	CASCAGSGPYNEQFF	TGTGCCAGCTGCGCCGGGAGTGGCCCCTACAATGAGCAGTTCTTC
TRBV6-5	TRBD1	TRBJ1-2	NA	CASTSRTGAVYTF	TGTGCCAGCACCTCAAGGACAGGGGCTGTTTACACCTTC
TRBV6-1	NA	TRBJ1-5	few	CASSVQFGYQPQHF	TGTGCCAGCAGTGTACAGTTCGGGTATCAGCCCCAGCATTTT
TRBV11-2	NA	TRBJ1-6	NA	CASSTAARSPLHF	TGTGCCAGCAGCACCGCCGCGCGATCACCCCTCCACTTT
TRBV7-9	TRBD1	TRBJ2-5	NA	CASSEGTVQETQYF	TGTGCCAGCAGCGAAGGGACAGTCCAAGAGACCCAGTACTTC
TRBV18	TRBD2	TRBJ2-1	once	CASSPALAGAYNEQFF	TGTGCCAGCTCACCAGCACTAGCGGGAGCCTACAATGAGCAGTTCTTC
TRBV4-2	TRBD2	TRBJ2-1	NA	CASSQFPPGLAGGSSYNEQFF	TGTGCCAGCAGCCAATTTCCTCCGGGACTAGCGGGAGGCAGCTCCTACAATGAGCAGTTCTTC
TRBV6-5	NA	TRBJ2-7	once	CASSGKGKIYSEQYF	TGTGCCAGCAGTGGGAAGGGGAAAATTTACTCCGAGCAGTACTTC
TRBV5-1	NA	TRBJ2-7	NA	CASTEDGGEQYF	TGCGCCAGCACCGAGGACGGGGGCGAGCAGTACTTC
TRBV5-4	NA	TRBJ2-5	NA	CASSFQGEETQYF	TGTGCCAGCAGCTTCCAAGGGGAGGAGACCCAGTACTTC
TRBV4-2	NA	TRBJ2-7	once	CASSLGTNYEQYF	TGTGCCAGCAGCCTGGGGACGAACTACGAGCAGTACTTC
TRBV7-2	NA	TRBJ1-2	NA	CASSSQEGLNGYTF	TGTGCCAGCAGCTCCCAAGAAGGGCTTAATGGCTACACCTTC
TRBV2	NA	TRBJ1-3	few	CASSKEGASGNTIYF	TGTGCCAGCAGTAAAGAAGGGGCCTCTGGAAACACCATATATTTT
TRBV7-3	TRBD1	TRBJ1-5	NA	CASSEQGLSQPQHF	TGTGCCAGCAGCGAACAGGGGTTAAGTCAGCCCCAGCATTTT
TRBV5-1	TRBD2	TRBJ2-7	once	CASSPPAGGYEQYF	TGCGCCAGCAGCCCTCCGGCGGGAGGTTACGAGCAGTACTTC
TRBV9	NA	TRBJ2-1	NA	CASSASNEQFF	TGTGCCAGCAGCGCTAGCAATGAGCAGTTCTTC
TRBV7-2	NA	TRBJ2-7	NA	CASSLDSHYEQYF	TGTGCCAGCAGCTTGGACAGCCACTACGAGCAGTACTTC
TRBV6-5	NA	TRBJ1-2	NA	CASSTPDPKGYTF	TGTGCCAGCAGTACCCCCGACCCGAAGGGCTACACCTTC
TRBV6-5	NA	TRBJ1-1	NA	CASSYSDTANTEAFF	TGTGCCAGCAGTTACTCAGACACCGCGAACACTGAAGCTTTCTTT
TRBV14	TRBD1	TRBJ2-7	NA	CASSLAGGSEQYF	TGTGCCAGCAGCCTGGCAGGGGGTTCGGAGCAGTACTTC
TRBV7-9	NA	TRBJ2-1	NA	CASSLASPVQFF	TGTGCCAGCAGCTTAGCGAGCCCAGTGCAGTTCTTC
TRBV5-1	NA	TRBJ1-1	many	CASSLGFGNEAFF	TGCGCCAGCAGCTTGGGATTCGGCAACGAAGCTTTCTTT
TRBV6-1	NA	TRBJ1-2	few	CASSEGDYGYTF	TGTGCCAGCAGTGAAGGTGACTATGGCTACACCTTC
TRBV28	NA	TRBJ1-1	NA	CASSLWGEAFF	TGTGCCAGCAGTTTGTGGGGAGAAGCTTTCTTT
TRBV9	NA	TRBJ1-6	once	CASSVAGRTNSPLHF	TGTGCCAGCAGCGTAGCAGGTCGGACCAATTCACCCCTCCACTTT
TRBV7-2	NA	TRBJ2-7	NA	CASSPQAPYEQYF	TGTGCCAGCAGCCCCCAGGCACCCTACGAGCAGTACTTC
TRBV19	NA	TRBJ1-3	NA	CASSIGGGSGNTIYF	TGTGCCAGTAGTATAGGGGGGGGCTCTGGAAACACCATATATTTT
TRBV11-3	NA	TRBJ2-1	NA	CASSFVDNEQFF	TGTGCCAGCAGCTTTGTTGACAATGAGCAGTTCTTC
TRBV19	TRBD1	TRBJ1-1	NA	CASSNYRGGLAAEAFF	TGTGCCAGTAGTAACTACAGGGGCGGTCTTGCTGCTGAAGCTTTCTTT
TRBV18	TRBD1	TRBJ2-7	NA	CASSLGQKRYEQYF	TGTGCCAGCTCACTGGGACAGAAACGTTACGAGCAGTACTTC
TRBV10-3	TRBD1	TRBJ1-2	NA	CAIRTGGDYGYTF	TGTGCCATCAGGACAGGGGGGGACTATGGCTACACCTTC
TRBV5-1	NA	TRBJ1-5	NA	CASSQGPNNQPQHF	TGCGCCAGCAGCCAGGGACCGAACAATCAGCCCCAGCATTTT
TRBV6-5	NA	TRBJ2-7	NA	CASSTSDLSYEQYF	NA
TRBV5-4	NA	TRBJ2-1	NA	CASRRGDEQFF	TGTGCCAGCAGGAGGGGGGATGAGCAGTTCTTC
TRBV25-1	NA	TRBJ1-3	NA	CASRGLGNTIYF	TGTGCCAGCAGGGGTCTAGGAAACACCATATATTTT